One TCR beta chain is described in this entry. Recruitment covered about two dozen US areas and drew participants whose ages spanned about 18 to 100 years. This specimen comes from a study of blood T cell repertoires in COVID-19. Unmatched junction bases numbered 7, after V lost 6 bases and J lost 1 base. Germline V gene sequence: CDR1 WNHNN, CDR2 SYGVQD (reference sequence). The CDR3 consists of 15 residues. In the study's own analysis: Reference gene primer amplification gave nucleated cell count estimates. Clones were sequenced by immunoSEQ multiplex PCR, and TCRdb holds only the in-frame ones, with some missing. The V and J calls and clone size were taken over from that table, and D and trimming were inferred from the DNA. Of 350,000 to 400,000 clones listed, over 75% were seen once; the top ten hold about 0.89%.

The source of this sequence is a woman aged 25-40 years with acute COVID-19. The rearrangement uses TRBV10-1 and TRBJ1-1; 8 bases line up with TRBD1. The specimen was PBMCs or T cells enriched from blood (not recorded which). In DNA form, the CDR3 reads TGCGCCAGCAGGGAGAGACAGGGGAAGAACACTGAAGCTTTCTTT. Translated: CASRERQGKNTEAFF.